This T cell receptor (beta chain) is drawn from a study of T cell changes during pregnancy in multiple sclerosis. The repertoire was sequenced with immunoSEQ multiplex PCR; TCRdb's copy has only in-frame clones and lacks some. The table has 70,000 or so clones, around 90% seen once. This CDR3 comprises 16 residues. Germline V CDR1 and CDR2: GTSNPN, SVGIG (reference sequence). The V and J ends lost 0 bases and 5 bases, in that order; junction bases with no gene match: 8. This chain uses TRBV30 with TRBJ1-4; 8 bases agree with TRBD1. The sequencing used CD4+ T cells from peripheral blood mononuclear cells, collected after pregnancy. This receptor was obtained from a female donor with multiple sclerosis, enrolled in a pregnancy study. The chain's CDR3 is CAWSVGTQGGNEKLFF. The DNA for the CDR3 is TGTGCCTGGAGTGTAGGGACACAGGGGGGGAATGAAAAACTGTTTTTT. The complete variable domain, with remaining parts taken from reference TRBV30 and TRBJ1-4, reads SQTIHQWPATLVQPVGSPLSLECTVEGTSNPNLYWYRQAAGRGLQLLFYSVGIGQISSEVPQNLSASRPQDRQFILSSKKLLLSDSGFYLCAWSVGTQGGNEKLFFGSGTQLSVL.